This T cell receptor (beta chain) was found in a study of cytomegalovirus exposure and HLA in healthy donors. This clone was picked up a small number of times. Measured with immunoSEQ multiplex PCR; TCRdb has only the in-frame clones, and not every one. The sample includes 150,000 to 200,000 clones, 84% of them seen just once. The CDR3 loop spans 15 amino acids. Germline values: CDR1 SGHRS, CDR2 YFSETQ. The trim removed 1 base at V and 0 bases at J, leaving 2 bases unmatched. This rearrangement joins TRBV5-1 to TRBJ2-7; TRBD1 aligns across 9 bases. Sequenced material: PBMCs. This receptor was taken from a man aged 25 to 40 in good health and CMV-seropositive. The CDR3 bases are TGCGCCAGCAGCTTGACAGGGGGCAGCTCCTACGAGCAGTACTTC. This encodes CASSLTGGSSYEQYF.